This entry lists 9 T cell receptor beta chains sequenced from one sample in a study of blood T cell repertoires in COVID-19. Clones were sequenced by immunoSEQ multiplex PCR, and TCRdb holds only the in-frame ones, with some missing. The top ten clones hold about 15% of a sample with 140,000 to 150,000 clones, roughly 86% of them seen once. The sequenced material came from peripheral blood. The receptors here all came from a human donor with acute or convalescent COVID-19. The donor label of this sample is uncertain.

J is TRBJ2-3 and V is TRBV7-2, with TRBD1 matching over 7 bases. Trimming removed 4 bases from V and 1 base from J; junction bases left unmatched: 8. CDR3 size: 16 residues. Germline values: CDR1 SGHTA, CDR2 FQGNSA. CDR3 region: CASSYRQGVGTDTQYF. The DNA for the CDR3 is TGTGCCAGCAGCTACAGACAGGGAGTTGGCACAGATACGCAGTATTTT.

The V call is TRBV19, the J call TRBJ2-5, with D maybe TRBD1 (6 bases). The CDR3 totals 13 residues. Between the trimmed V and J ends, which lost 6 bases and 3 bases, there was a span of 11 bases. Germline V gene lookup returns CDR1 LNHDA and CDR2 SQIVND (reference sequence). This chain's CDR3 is CASSLQGKETQYF. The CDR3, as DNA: TGTGCCAGTAGCCTACAGGGTAAAGAGACCCAGTACTTC.

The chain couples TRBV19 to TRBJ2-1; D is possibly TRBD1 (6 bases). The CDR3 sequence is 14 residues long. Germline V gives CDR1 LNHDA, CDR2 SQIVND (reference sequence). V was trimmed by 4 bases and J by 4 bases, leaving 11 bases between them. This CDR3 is CASSNRDGYNEQFF. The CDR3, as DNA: TGTGCCAGTAGTAACAGGGACGGTTACAATGAGCAGTTCTTC.

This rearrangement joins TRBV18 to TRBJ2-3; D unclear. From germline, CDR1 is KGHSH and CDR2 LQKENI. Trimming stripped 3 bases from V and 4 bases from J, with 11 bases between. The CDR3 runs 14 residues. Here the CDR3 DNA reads TGTGCCAGCTCACCCCTCCCCCGGGCAGATACGCAGTATTTT. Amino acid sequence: CASSPLPRADTQYF.

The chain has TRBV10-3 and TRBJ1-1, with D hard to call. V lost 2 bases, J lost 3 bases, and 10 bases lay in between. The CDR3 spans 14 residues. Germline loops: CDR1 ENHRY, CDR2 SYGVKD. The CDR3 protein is CAISEALVDTEAFF. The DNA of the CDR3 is TGTGCCATCAGTGAGGCTCTAGTGGACACTGAAGCTTTCTTT.

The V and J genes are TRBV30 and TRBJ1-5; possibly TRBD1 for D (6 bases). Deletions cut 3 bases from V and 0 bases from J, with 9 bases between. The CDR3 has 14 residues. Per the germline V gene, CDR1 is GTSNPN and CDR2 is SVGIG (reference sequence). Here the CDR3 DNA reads TGTGCCTGGAGCAGGGGCTCTAGCAATCAGCCCCAGCATTTT. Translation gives CAWSRGSSNQPQHF. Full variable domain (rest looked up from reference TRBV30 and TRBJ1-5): SQTIHQWPATLVQPVGSPLSLECTVEGTSNPNLYWYRQAAGRGLQLLFYSVGIGQISSEVPQNLSASRPQDRQFILSSKKLLLSDSGFYLCAWSRGSSNQPQHFGDGTRLSIL.

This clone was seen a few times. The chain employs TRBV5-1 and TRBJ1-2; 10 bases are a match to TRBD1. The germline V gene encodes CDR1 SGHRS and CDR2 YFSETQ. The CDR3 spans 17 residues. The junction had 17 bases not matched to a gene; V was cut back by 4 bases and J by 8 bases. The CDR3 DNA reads TGCGCCAGCAGCGGGGGACAGGGGTTGATATCTTCAGACGGCTACACCTTC. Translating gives CASSGGQGLISSDGYTF.

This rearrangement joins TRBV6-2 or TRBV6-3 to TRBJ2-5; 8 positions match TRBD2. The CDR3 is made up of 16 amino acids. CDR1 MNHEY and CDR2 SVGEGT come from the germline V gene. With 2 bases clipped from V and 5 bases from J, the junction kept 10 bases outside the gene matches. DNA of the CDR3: TGTGCCAGCAGTTACCAGGGTAGCGGGGCCGGGGAGACCCAGTACTTC. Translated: CASSYQGSGAGETQYF.

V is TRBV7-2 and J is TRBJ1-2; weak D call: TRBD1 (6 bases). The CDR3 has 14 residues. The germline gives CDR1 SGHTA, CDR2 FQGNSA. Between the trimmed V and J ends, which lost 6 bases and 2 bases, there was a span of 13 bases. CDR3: CASSRGTGNYGYTF. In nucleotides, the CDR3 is TGTGCCAGCAGTAGGGGGACGGGGAACTATGGCTACACCTTC.